This TCR beta chain stems from a study of siplizumab effects on memory and regulatory T cells. Sequencing was performed with immunoSEQ multiplex PCR; in TCRdb, only in-frame clones are kept and a portion is missing. Of about 100,000 clones detected, 94% appear once; the ten largest clones hold 1% to 1.5%. V lost 1 base and J lost 1, with 9 bases in between. The CDR3 extends over 14 amino acids. Germline values: CDR1 SGHTS, CDR2 YDEGEE. The study, taken as a whole, reports: The Treg-derived share of mappable alloreactive CD4+ clones averaged 68.8% with siplizumab and 25% to 30% in controls. Just a small share of alloreactive clones was traced back to unstimulated subsets.

For this clone: Its antigen is as yet unknown.

The chain has TRBV5-8 and TRBJ2-7; no firm D call. Source material: non-Treg CD4+ T cells sorted from blood. This receptor was identified in a human donor in good health. CDR3 residues: CASSLFVKSYEQYF. The DNA for the CDR3 is TGTGCCAGCAGCTTGTTTGTGAAATCCTACGAGCAGTACTTC.